A selection of T cell receptor beta chains follows, all from one sample in a study of blood T cells in healthy people across ages. TCRdb fed the 5' RACE reads into MiXCR, producing one record per CDR3 protein. The repertoire holds over 1,200,000 distinct CDR3 sequences, with almost 60% as singletons. Material for sequencing was blood. The receptors stem from a man aged 18 to 30 in good health. Both conserved end residues are part of each CDR3. A D gene is named only where the DNA matches it firmly.

v_call | d_call | cdr3_aa
TRBV5-1 | - | CASSFGSSPIIVNEQFF
TRBV25-1 | TRBD1 | CASTGQGNYEQYF
TRBV15 | - | CATSRDGDQQWETQYF
TRBV28 | - | CAITGVPYNEQFF
TRBV6-2/TRBV6-3 | - | CASSPNTGLTDTQYF
TRBV7-2 | TRBD1 | CASSLATTGGRFSYEQYF
TRBV18 | - | CASTPSRRNEQFF
TRBV29-1 | TRBD1 | CSVTGGDNQPQHF
TRBV5-1 | - | CASSVGLRVGEQFF
TRBV3-1 | - | CASSQDLGAPYEQYF
TRBV4-1 | TRBD1 | CASSHGQGGTDTQYF
TRBV30 | - | CAWSVITDSNQPQHF
TRBV7-9 | TRBD1 | CASSLPGGSNYGYTF
TRBV2 | - | CASSEGAGQPEAFF
TRBV6-5 | TRBD2 | CASSRLAGGAETQYF
TRBV4-2 | - | CASTFGSGYTF